Below are 28 T cell receptor beta chains sequenced from a single sample in a study of cytomegalovirus exposure and HLA in healthy donors (dated by TCRdb to about 2017). Receptor amplification or capture employed the immunoSEQ multiplex PCR assay. A mixture of 60 forward primers for TCR Vbeta segments and 13 reverse primers for TCR Jbeta segments was used in the multiplex PCR. TCRdb took this table from immuneACCESS and kept in-frame rearrangements with V and J called. Such tables lack part of the clones; where checked against another copy, unresolved V genes explain under half of the gap, and the rest is unexplained. The sample includes 180,000 or so clones, with roughly 80% observed a single time. The top ten hold around 8% of the sample. Sequenced input: PBMCs. These receptors came from a woman aged 35 to 49 in good health and CMV-seropositive.

V is TRBV7-6 and J is TRBJ2-3; 10 nucleotides line up with TRBD2. The CDR3 contains 16 residues. The J segment lost 3 bases and the V segment lost 8 bases, leaving 11 bases of the junction unmatched. Germline loops: CDR1 SGHVS, CDR2 FNYEAQ. This CDR3 reads CASARRVAGGTDTQYF. CDR3 nucleotide sequence: TGTGCCAGCGCTCGGCGGGTAGCGGGGGGTACAGATACGCAGTATTTT.

J is TRBJ2-5 and V is TRBV7-3, with 9 positions matching TRBD2. Trimming at V came to 4 bases and at J to 1 base, leaving 13 bases not matched to a gene. The V gene's germline CDR1 is SGHTA and CDR2 FQGTGA. The CDR3 length is 18 residues. CDR3 region: CASSSVGARGRVQETQYF. For the CDR3, the DNA is TGTGCCAGCAGCTCAGTGGGAGCGCGCGGGAGGGTCCAAGAGACCCAGTACTTC.

This chain links TRBV27 with TRBJ2-2, with D possibly being TRBD1 (6 bases). The V end lost 4 bases, the J end lost 1 base, and 10 bases lay between the germline ends. Per germline, CDR1 MNHEY and CDR2 SMNVEV (reference sequence). The CDR3 spans 15 residues. In DNA form, the CDR3 reads TGTGCCAGCAGTTGGGACAACCAGAACACCGGGGAGCTGTTTTTT. This gives the protein CASSWDNQNTGELFF.

This chain links TRBV5-6 with TRBJ2-5; the match to TRBD2 covers 9 bases. Germline V CDR1 and CDR2: SGHDT, YYEEEE. V lost 4 bases and J lost 5; bases outside the gene matches: 6. This CDR3 is 14 amino acids long. This chain's CDR3 is CASSEVAGVETQYF. In DNA, the CDR3 is TGTGCCAGCAGCGAAGTAGCGGGAGTGGAGACCCAGTACTTC.

This clone appeared a single time. CDR3 residues: CASSLRLGGARAGELFF. CDR3 DNA sequence: TGTGCCAGCAGCTTACGGCTAGGGGGCGCGAGGGCCGGGGAGCTGTTTTTT. V usage is TRBV7-9 and J usage is TRBJ2-2; 7 bases map to TRBD1. CDR1 is SEHNR and CDR2 is FQNEAQ in the germline V gene (reference sequence). V shed 2 bases, J shed 6 bases, and the junction held 12 bases outside the gene matches. The CDR3 is made up of 17 amino acids.

J is TRBJ2-1 and V is TRBV7-3; 7 nucleotides align to TRBD2. The CDR3 length is 14 residues. Germline V CDR1 and CDR2: SGHTA, FQGTGA. The V and J ends lost 4 bases and 5 bases, in that order; junction bases with no gene match: 5. The CDR3 sequence: CASSYRLADNEQFF. The CDR3 region has the DNA TGTGCCAGCAGCTACCGACTAGCAGACAATGAGCAGTTCTTC.

As regards this clone: Distinct nucleotide sequences in the sample also encode this CDR3. This chain uses TRBV5-1 with TRBJ2-2; TRBD1 agrees at 8 bases. This CDR3 comprises 15 residues. The V gene end was trimmed by 4 bases and the J gene end by 1 base; junction bases not matched to a gene: 3. The germline V gene has CDR1 SGHRS and CDR2 YFSETQ. CDR3 bases: TGCGCCAGCAGCCCAGGGACAGGGAACACCGGGGAGCTGTTTTTT. This gives the protein CASSPGTGNTGELFF. The full variable domain, with the rest looked up from reference TRBV5-1 and TRBJ2-2, is KAGVTQTPRYLIKTRGQQVTLSCSPISGHRSVSWYQQTPGQGLQFLFEYFSETQRNKGNFPGRFSGRQFSNSRSEMNVSTLELGDSALYLCASSPGTGNTGELFFGEGSRLTVL.

V gene TRBV27 combines with J gene TRBJ2-7; 7 bases are a match to TRBD2. Germline CDR1 and CDR2: MNHEY and SMNVEV (reference sequence). This CDR3 spans 13 amino acids. Trimming at V came to 6 bases and at J to 2 bases, leaving 4 bases not matched to a gene. The CDR3 region is CASRAGTTYEQYF. The CDR3 DNA is TGTGCCAGCAGGGCCGGGACTACCTACGAGCAGTACTTC.

J is TRBJ1-1 and V is TRBV29-1, with TRBD1 as a possible D gene (6 bases). This CDR3 is 14 amino acids long. V was trimmed by 6 bases and J by 2 bases, leaving 16 bases between them. Looked up from germline, CDR1 is SQVTM and CDR2 is ANQGSEA. The CDR3 DNA reads as TGCAGCGTAAGAATGACAGGCTCAAACACTGAAGCTTTCTTT. The encoded protein is CSVRMTGSNTEAFF.

Notes on this clone: This sample also contains other DNA sequences that code for the same CDR3. The V and J genes are TRBV5-1 and TRBJ2-2; 7 bases line up with TRBD2. Germline CDR1 reads SGHRS; CDR2 reads YFSETQ. This CDR3 region has 15 residues. V shed 1 base and J 4 bases; nucleotides not matched to a gene: 4. The CDR3 loop reads CASSLPGGGTGELFF. DNA for the CDR3: TGCGCCAGCAGCTTGCCGGGAGGAGGCACCGGGGAGCTGTTTTTT.

This sequence joins TRBV5-1 and TRBJ1-1, with unresolved D. V was trimmed by 0 bases and J by 7 bases, leaving 13 bases between them. Germline V gene sequence: CDR1 SGHRS, CDR2 YFSETQ. CDR3 length equals 14 residues. This CDR3 reads CASSLVLAGGEAFF. The CDR3 DNA reads as TGCGCCAGCAGCTTGGTATTGGCAGGTGGTGAAGCTTTCTTT.

This clone was detected a few times. This sequence joins TRBV6-1 and TRBJ2-3, with 11 bases identical to TRBD2. This CDR3 comprises 15 residues. Germline trimming cut 6 bases from V and 3 bases from J; bases unmatched to any gene: 5. CDR1 is MNHNS, CDR2 SASEGT, per germline. The CDR3 is CASRFSGGVTDTQYF. CDR3 DNA sequence: TGTGCCAGCAGGTTTAGCGGGGGGGTGACAGATACGCAGTATTTT.

The rearrangement joins TRBV4-2 to TRBJ2-3; possible D gene TRBD2, 6 bases. The CDR3 runs 16 residues. Germline V lookup: CDR1 LGHNA, CDR2 YNFKEQ. V was trimmed by 0 bases and J by 0 bases, leaving 10 bases between them. The CDR3 DNA reads as TGTGCCAGCAGCCAAGACCGCGGGGCGAGCACAGATACGCAGTATTTT. Encoded protein: CASSQDRGASTDTQYF.

This clone was seen more than once but under ten times. This same CDR3 is encoded by further DNA sequences in the sample. In DNA form, the CDR3 reads TGTGCCAGCAGCTTAGTGCCCGGGGGATCCTACGAGCAGTACTTC. This gives the protein CASSLVPGGSYEQYF. V is TRBV7-2 and J is TRBJ2-7; D perhaps matches TRBD2 (6 bases). The ends were cut back, 1 base at V and 1 base at J, with 11 bases in the middle. Germline V CDR1 and CDR2: SGHTA, FQGNSA. The CDR3 sequence is 15 residues long.

V gene TRBV5-4 combines with J gene TRBJ2-7; unclear D gene. The CDR3 loop spans 15 amino acids. Germline assignment: CDR1 SGHNT and CDR2 YYREEE (reference sequence). Trimming removed 0 bases at V and 2 bases at J, with 12 bases between. Here the CDR3 DNA reads TGTGCCAGCAGCTTGGTTGGCGGCGGCCCCTACGAGCAGTACTTC. Translating it yields CASSLVGGGPYEQYF.

The rearrangement links TRBV2 to TRBJ1-1, with a possible D match to TRBD1 (5 bases). V lost 4 bases and J 4 bases, leaving 22 bases between the germline ends. Germline V lookup: CDR1 SNHLY, CDR2 FYNNEI. The CDR3 loop spans 17 amino acids. CDR3 coding DNA: TGTGCCAGCAGTGGTCTCTTGGGGACTCCAGGGCCCACTGAAGCTTTCTTT. Translating it yields CASSGLLGTPGPTEAFF.

V and J are TRBV11-2 and TRBJ2-7; 9 nucleotides line up with TRBD1. CDR1 is SGHAT, CDR2 FQNNGV, per germline. This CDR3 comprises 16 residues. The trim removed 4 bases at V and 3 bases at J, leaving 10 bases unmatched. CDR3 sequence reads: CASSSPGTGTFYEQYF. DNA of the CDR3: TGTGCCAGCAGCTCACCCGGGACAGGGACGTTCTACGAGCAGTACTTC.

The sample holds one count of this clone. The rearrangement links TRBV30 to TRBJ1-5, with 8 bases aligning to TRBD1. V lost 5 bases to trimming and J lost 6 bases; unmatched junction nucleotides: 6. The CDR3 has 13 amino acids. Per the germline V gene, CDR1 is GTSNPN and CDR2 is SVGIG (reference sequence). CDR3 sequence: CAWGQGGFQPQHF. The CDR3 DNA follows: TGTGCCTGGGGACAGGGAGGATTTCAGCCCCAGCATTTT.

The V gene is TRBV4-1, the J gene TRBJ2-2, with TRBD1 matching 9 bases. V shed 3 bases and J 5 bases; nucleotides not matched to a gene: 1. Germline CDR1 reads MGHRA; CDR2 reads YSYEKL. CDR3 length equals 14 residues. In nucleotides, the CDR3 is TGCGCCAGCAGCCATGGGACAGGGACCGGGGAGCTGTTTTTT. Its translation is CASSHGTGTGELFF.

V usage is TRBV5-1 and J usage is TRBJ2-1, with 13 bases lining up with TRBD2. V shed 4 bases, J shed 8 bases, and the junction held 12 bases outside the gene matches. The CDR3 covers 17 residues. Germline assignment: CDR1 SGHRS and CDR2 YFSETQ. DNA of the CDR3: TGCGCCAGCAGCACGTGGACTAGCGGGAGTAAGGGCTATGAGCAGTTCTTC. Translating gives CASSTWTSGSKGYEQFF.

The chain recombines TRBV6-5 with TRBJ1-3, with TRBD1 matching over 12 bases. The CDR3 has 16 amino acids. Germline CDR1 MNHEY, CDR2 SVGAGI. The junction had 5 bases not matched to a gene; V was cut back by 4 bases and J by 4 bases. In nucleotides, the CDR3 is TGTGCCAGCAGTTTAACGGGACAGGGGGCGGGAAACACCATATATTTT. Protein product: CASSLTGQGAGNTIYF.

This rearrangement joins TRBV4-3 to TRBJ1-1; TRBD1 agrees at 7 bases. Germline V gene sequence: CDR1 LGHNA, CDR2 YSLEER. This CDR3 spans 14 amino acids. The J segment lost 0 bases and the V segment lost 3 bases, leaving 1 base of the junction unmatched. DNA of the CDR3: TGCGCCAGCAGCCAGGGACAGTTGAACACTGAAGCTTTCTTT. This gives the protein CASSQGQLNTEAFF.

The V gene is TRBV9, the J gene TRBJ1-2; tentatively, D is TRBD1 (6 bases). CDR3 length: 11 residues. Trimming shortened V by 3 bases and J by 7 bases, and 7 bases separated the two germline ends. Germline V lookup: CDR1 SGDLS, CDR2 YYNGEE. The CDR3 loop is CASSARGGYTF. The CDR3 DNA sequence: TGTGCCAGCAGCGCCAGGGGTGGCTACACCTTC.

This clone was picked up a small number of times. The chain couples TRBV5-4 to TRBJ1-1; TRBD1 agrees at 8 bases. Germline V lookup: CDR1 SGHNT, CDR2 YYREEE (reference sequence). V lost 4 bases and J lost 1; bases outside the gene matches: 3. This CDR3 contains 14 residues. For the CDR3, the DNA is TGTGCCAGCAGCCTGGGACAGGCGAACACTGAAGCTTTCTTT. Translated: CASSLGQANTEAFF.

This sequence joins TRBV6-5 and TRBJ2-5, with D possibly being TRBD1 (7 bases). The V end lost 2 bases, the J end lost 5 bases, and 15 bases lay between the germline ends. CDR1 is MNHEY, CDR2 SVGAGI, per germline. This CDR3 has 15 amino acids. The CDR3 nucleotides are TGTGCCAGCAGTTACAACTCAGGGGGGAGGGAGACCCAGTACTTC. It translates to CASSYNSGGRETQYF.

For the CDR3, the DNA is TGTGCCTGGAGCGATAATAGGGGCATTCAGTACTTC. It translates to CAWSDNRGIQYF. The chain couples TRBV30 to TRBJ2-4, with a weak D call TRBD1 (5 bases). The V end was cut by 3 bases, the J end by 9 bases, with 12 bases between. CDR1 and CDR2 from the germline V gene are GTSNPN and SVGIG (reference sequence). The CDR3 has 12 amino acids.

The V gene is TRBV7-6, the J gene TRBJ2-2; 9 nucleotides line up with TRBD2. This CDR3 has 20 amino acids. Trimming at V came to 2 bases and at J to 0 bases, leaving 13 bases not matched to a gene. The germline V gene has CDR1 SGHVS and CDR2 FNYEAQ. The CDR3 DNA reads as TGTGCCAGCAGCTTACCGGGCTTAAGAGCGGGAGGCGCGAACACCGGGGAGCTGTTTTTT. It yields the protein CASSLPGLRAGGANTGELFF.

CDR3 loop: CASTTEEKDTQYF. The CDR3 DNA reads TGCGCCAGCACCACCGAGGAGAAAGATACGCAGTATTTT. This sequence joins TRBV5-1 and TRBJ2-3; no definite D call. V was shortened by 6 bases and J by 5 bases, with 13 bases between the two germline ends. CDR1 SGHRS and CDR2 YFSETQ come from the germline V gene. The CDR3 extends over 13 amino acids.